This T cell receptor (beta chain) was identified during a study of OX40 agonist ivuxolimab in advanced cancers. Study in general: The treatment was a fully human IgG2 OX40 agonist, ivuxolimab. Patients were infused with ivuxolimab every 2 weeks at 0.01 to 10 mg/kg.

Some clones are missing from TCRdb's copy, which holds only in-frame ones; the method was immunoSEQ multiplex PCR. This table holds roughly 34,000 clones, roughly nine tenths found once. Germline loops: CDR1 LNHDA, CDR2 SQIVND (reference sequence). This CDR3 is built from 14 residues. V lost 10 bases and J 8 bases, leaving 20 bases between the germline ends. This clone was observed once. Blood sampling was done at baseline, cycle 4 day 1, and cycle 7 day 1. The specimen comprised CD4+ or CD8+ T cells sorted from blood, sampled in a trial of the OX40 agonist ivuxolimab. The clonotype was recovered from an adult with an advanced solid tumor such as melanoma, head and neck, liver or kidney cancer. The chain carries TRBV19 and TRBJ1-4; D remains unclear. This CDR3 reads CATTDRSRQEKLFF. As DNA, the CDR3 is TGTGCCACCACCGACCGGTCTCGGCAGGAAAAACTGTTTTTT.